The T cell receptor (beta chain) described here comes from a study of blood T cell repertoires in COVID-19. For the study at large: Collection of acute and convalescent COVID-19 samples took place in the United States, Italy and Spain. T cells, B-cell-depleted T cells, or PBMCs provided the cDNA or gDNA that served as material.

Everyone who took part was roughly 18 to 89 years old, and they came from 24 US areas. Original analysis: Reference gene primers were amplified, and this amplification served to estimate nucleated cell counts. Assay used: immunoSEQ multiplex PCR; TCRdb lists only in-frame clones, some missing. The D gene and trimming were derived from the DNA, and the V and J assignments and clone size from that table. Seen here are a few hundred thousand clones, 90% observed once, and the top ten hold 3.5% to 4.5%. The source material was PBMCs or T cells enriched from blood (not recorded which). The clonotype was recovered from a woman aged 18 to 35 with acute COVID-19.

CDR3 residues: CASSHDPGEMETQYF. As DNA, the CDR3 is TGCGCCAGCAGCCATGATCCGGGAGAGATGGAGACCCAGTACTTC. The chain recombines TRBV4-1 with TRBJ2-5; the D gene is possibly TRBD2 (6 bases). The CDR3 loop spans 15 amino acids. CDR1 is MGHRA and CDR2 is YSYEKL in the germline V gene. The V end lost 3 bases, the J end lost 5 bases, and 16 bases lay between the germline ends.